What follows are 10 T cell receptor beta chains derived from one specimen sequenced in a study of a mutant IDH1 vaccine in newly diagnosed glioma. Stated time point: baseline, week 1 (first vaccination visit). Indicated treatment: pre-vaccination baseline after standard-of-care therapy. Profiling relied on immunoSEQ multiplex PCR, and the TCRdb table lists in-frame clones only, not all of them. The sample shows around 33,000 clones, around four fifths of them seen only once. Sequencing used peripheral blood mononuclear cells (PBMCs), obtained from a glioma patient treated with radiotherapy, temozolomide or both. These TCRs come from a man aged 50-60 years with glioma. Some clones in this sample may be carry-over from other donors' samples.

The chain couples TRBV5-1 to TRBJ2-7; D unresolved. V was trimmed by 0 bases and J by 7 bases, leaving 11 bases between them. CDR3 size: 13 residues. Germline-derived CDR1 and CDR2 are SGHRS and YFSETQ. CDR3 region: CASSLAGEREQYF. The CDR3 nucleotides read TGCGCCAGCAGCTTGGCCGGAGAAAGGGAGCAGTACTTC.

This clone was observed a handful of times. The V call is TRBV5-5, the J call TRBJ1-2; 7 positions agree with TRBD1. CDR3 size: 15 residues. Germline loops: CDR1 SGHKS, CDR2 YYEKEE (reference sequence). J was trimmed by 4 bases and V by 3 bases; bases with no gene match: 9. The CDR3 sequence: CASSYDRDRPYGYTF. CDR3 nucleotide sequence: TGTGCCAGCAGCTATGACCGGGACAGACCCTATGGCTACACCTTC.

V gene TRBV6-1 combines with J gene TRBJ2-1, with 10 bases aligning to TRBD2. V was pared by 0 bases and J by 6 bases, with 5 bases of the junction left unmatched. This CDR3 is 16 amino acids long. Germline V gene lookup returns CDR1 MNHNS and CDR2 SASEGT. The CDR3 coding sequence is TGTGCCAGCAGTGAAGCCGGAGTAGCGGGAGGCAATGAGCAGTTCTTC. Translation gives CASSEAGVAGGNEQFF.

In this sample, this clone turned up a few times. The chain links TRBV30 to TRBJ1-1; tentatively, D is TRBD1 (5 bases). CDR1 and CDR2 (germline): GTSNPN, SVGIG (reference sequence). V was shortened by 0 bases and J by 10 bases, with 21 bases between the two germline ends. This CDR3 is 15 amino acids long. CDR3 bases: TGTGCCTGGAGTGTACGGGGGAGCCGTCAGAAGATAGCTTTCTTT. Amino acid sequence: CAWSVRGSRQKIAFF.

V usage is TRBV29-1 and J usage is TRBJ1-2; D not resolved. Germline lookup yields CDR1 SQVTM and CDR2 ANQGSEA. The ends were cut back, 6 bases at V and 6 bases at J, with 14 bases in the middle. The CDR3 has 12 residues. In DNA, the CDR3 is TGCAGCGTCCGTGAGCTTTTCGATGGCTACACCTTC. The encoded protein is CSVRELFDGYTF.

A few counts support this clone. The chain links TRBV6-1 to TRBJ1-3; D ambiguous. The V end was cut by 6 bases, the J end by 1 base, with 13 bases between. The CDR3 spans 15 residues. The germline V gene encodes CDR1 MNHNS and CDR2 SASEGT. The CDR3 DNA is TGTGCCAGCAGCCCACCCGCGGGGTCTGGAAACACCATATATTTT. Amino acid sequence: CASSPPAGSGNTIYF.

The chain links TRBV28 to TRBJ1-5, with D tentatively TRBD1 (5 bases). Germline values: CDR1 MDHEN, CDR2 SYDVKM. This CDR3 spans 14 amino acids. Trimming cost V 6 bases and J 1 base, with 10 bases left between them. This CDR3 reads CASRGGRSNQPQHF. CDR3 coding DNA: TGTGCCAGCAGGGGGGGAAGAAGCAATCAGCCCCAGCATTTT.

This clone has just a few counts. The chain combines TRBV15 with TRBJ1-4; D not certain. Germline CDR1 reads LNHNV; CDR2 reads YYDKDF (reference sequence). Trimming shortened V by 7 bases and J by 1 base, and 10 bases separated the two germline ends. CDR3 size: 14 residues. In DNA, the CDR3 is TGTGCCACCAACTCGAAAGAAACTAATGAAAAACTGTTTTTT. Amino acid sequence: CATNSKETNEKLFF.

The chain uses TRBV18 and TRBJ1-2; no definite D call. The CDR3 is made up of 13 amino acids. The germline gives CDR1 KGHSH, CDR2 LQKENI. The germline V and J ends were trimmed by 3 bases and 2 bases, with 7 bases remaining between them. The CDR3 loop reads CASSPDGNYGYTF. The CDR3 DNA is TGTGCCAGCTCACCGGACGGAAACTATGGCTACACCTTC. Using reference TRBV18 and TRBJ1-2 for the parts outside the CDR3, the full variable domain is NAGVMQNPRHLVRRRGQEARLRCSPMKGHSHVYWYRQLPEEGLKFMVYLQKENIIDESGMPKERFSAEFPKEGPSILRIQQVVRGDSAAYFCASSPDGNYGYTFGSGTRLTVV.

This clone is deemed medium-sized. The chain carries TRBV9 and TRBJ1-4; 8 bases are shared with TRBD1. CDR3 length: 16 residues. Germline V CDR1 and CDR2: SGDLS, YYNGEE. With V trimmed by 4 bases and J by 3 bases, 8 bases remained unmatched. The CDR3, as DNA: TGTGCCAGCAGCCCTGGACAGGGCGCAGCTAATGAAAAACTGTTTTTT. Protein: CASSPGQGAANEKLFF.